These T cell receptor beta chains were read from a single sample in a study of T cell changes during pregnancy in multiple sclerosis. TCRdb's copy holds only in-frame clones and misses some; the assay was immunoSEQ multiplex PCR. The data show 45,000 to 55,000 clones, about 90% seen once. Material: CD4+ T cells from peripheral blood mononuclear cells, obtained after pregnancy. These receptors all come from a female donor with multiple sclerosis, enrolled in a pregnancy study. The CDR3 runs from the conserved cysteine through the conserved F or W. A D gene is named only where the DNA matches it firmly. Clone size is shown for a subset of rows, as once, few, many or a class of expanded clone.

>-|TRBJ1-1|-|TRBV4-3
TGCGCCAGCACCAGAAAGGGGGGGGACACTGAAGCTTTCTTT
CASTRKGGDTEAFF
>TRBD2|TRBJ2-2|-|TRBV7-2
TGTGCCAGCAGCTTAGGACTAGCGGGCGCCACCGGGGAGCTGTTTTTT
CASSLGLAGATGELFF
>TRBD1|TRBJ1-1|-|TRBV6-5
TGTGCCTCTCAGAGGACAGGGGCCCGGAACACTGAAGCTTTCTTT
CASQRTGARNTEAFF
>TRBD1|TRBJ2-3|once|TRBV6-1
TGTGCCAGCAGCGAAGCTCCGGGACAGGGGGCCATAGATACGCAGTATTTT
CASSEAPGQGAIDTQYF
>-|TRBJ1-3|-|TRBV9
TGTGCCAGCAGCGTAGAAATCGGGGGGGACTCTGGAAACACCATATATTTT
CASSVEIGGDSGNTIYF
>-|TRBJ1-3|-|TRBV9
TGTGCCAGCAGCGCCTTCACAGGGTTCGGAAACACCATATATTTT
CASSAFTGFGNTIYF
>-|TRBJ1-3|-|TRBV7-6
TGTGCCAGCAGCTTGGTCGTTGGGAGCTCTGGAAACACCATATATTTT
CASSLVVGSSGNTIYF
>TRBD1|TRBJ2-1|-|TRBV7-6
TGTGCCAGCAGCTCGATTAGGACGACAGGGGGCGCAAGGAATGAGCAGTTCTTC
CASSSIRTTGGARNEQFF
>-|TRBJ1-2|-|TRBV19
TGTGCCAGTAGGACAGGAACTAACTATGGCTACACCTTC
CASRTGTNYGYTF
>-|TRBJ2-2|-|TRBV11-3
TGTGCCAGCAGCTTTCCCCGCGGGAACACCGGGGAGCTGTTTTTT
CASSFPRGNTGELFF
>-|TRBJ1-3|-|TRBV28
TGTGCCAGCAGTTTTACTGGGGGCAGAAACACCATATATTTT
CASSFTGGRNTIYF
>-|TRBJ1-4|-|TRBV5-4
TGTGCCAGCAGCCCGGACAAGGATGAAAAACTGTTTTTT
CASSPDKDEKLFF
>TRBD1|TRBJ1-5|-|TRBV27
TGTGCCAGCAGTCCCGGGACAGGGGTAACCCAGCCCCAGCATTTT
CASSPGTGVTQPQHF
>-|TRBJ1-1|few|TRBV10-3
TGTGCCATCAGTGGAGACAGCACTGAAGCTTTCTTT
CAISGDSTEAFF
>TRBD1|TRBJ2-2|-|TRBV28
TGTGCCAGCAGTTTACTGGGACAGGGGTACACCGGGGAGCTGTTTTTT
CASSLLGQGYTGELFF
>-|TRBJ2-1|-|TRBV2
TGTGCCAGCAAATACCGCGGGACAGTGGTCTATGAGCAGTTCTTC
CASKYRGTVVYEQFF
>-|TRBJ2-2|-|TRBV30
TGTGCCTGGAGTGTTCCAGGGTCCGGGGAGCTGTTTTTT
CAWSVPGSGELFF
>TRBD1|TRBJ1-4|few|TRBV4-3
TGCGCCAGCAGTCCTCGTCAGGCGACAGGGGTAGATGAAAAACTGTTTTTT
CASSPRQATGVDEKLFF
>-|TRBJ1-1|-|TRBV7-2
TGTGCCAGCAGCCCGAGAGACAGGCGGCCCCCCCAAGCTTTCTTT
CASSPRDRRPPQAFF
>TRBD1|TRBJ1-1|-|TRBV27
TGTGCCAGCAGTGGCGGGACAGGGGCAGCCGTGGAAGCTTTCTTT
CASSGGTGAAVEAFF
>-|TRBJ2-7|once|TRBV9
TGTGCCAGCAGCGTAGGGGTTGGGAGCTCCTACGAGCAGTACTTC
CASSVGVGSSYEQYF
>TRBD1|TRBJ2-7|-|TRBV6-1
TGTGCCAGCATTGATACTACAGGGGGCGCTTTTCCCGAGCAGTACTTC
CASIDTTGGAFPEQYF
>-|TRBJ2-4|-|TRBV2
TGTGCCAGCTCGGAGGAGATGGGGAACATTCAGTACTTC
CASSEEMGNIQYF
>-|TRBJ2-7|-|TRBV18
TGTGCCAGCTCAGCGAGACTCATAGACGAGCAGTACTTC
CASSARLIDEQYF
>TRBD2|TRBJ2-3|-|TRBV28
TGTGCCAGCAACCCCATAGCGGGAGGGCCTGACACAGATACGCAGTATTTT
CASNPIAGGPDTDTQYF
>TRBD2|TRBJ2-2|-|TRBV5-4
TGTGCCAGCACCCCTGCTAGCGGGCAGGCGAACACCGGGGAGCTGTTTTTT
CASTPASGQANTGELFF
>TRBD1|TRBJ2-7|-|TRBV18
TGTGCCAGCTCACCACCGGGACAGGGTGCCAGGAAGCAGTACTTC
CASSPPGQGARKQYF
>TRBD1|TRBJ2-2|-|TRBV5-1
TGCGCCAGCAGCGGGGACAGGGGGAACACCGGGGAGCTGTTTTTT
CASSGDRGNTGELFF
>TRBD1|TRBJ2-1|-|TRBV7-2
TGTGCCAGCAGCGCACAGGGGGGCTTAGATGAGCAGTTCTTC
CASSAQGGLDEQFF
>-|TRBJ2-3|-|TRBV6-5
TGTGCCAGCAAAATAACAGATACGCAGTATTTT
CASKITDTQYF
>TRBD2|TRBJ2-5|-|TRBV28
TGTGCCAGCAGACAGGGACTAGCGGGAGACGGAAAGACCCAGTACTTC
CASRQGLAGDGKTQYF
>-|TRBJ2-1|many|TRBV6-5
TGTGCCAGCAGTCCCGGGACTTACCAGTTCTTC
CASSPGTYQFF
>-|TRBJ1-5|-|TRBV11-3
TGTGCCAGCAGCCAACAGGGTAATCAGCCCCAGCATTTT
CASSQQGNQPQHF
>-|TRBJ1-1|once|TRBV19
TGTGCCAGTAGTATTGCCCTAACCCGCACTGAAGCTTTCTTT
CASSIALTRTEAFF
>TRBD2|TRBJ2-3|-|TRBV28
TGTGCCAGCATCACCCGGGGGGGACACCGGGGCACAGATACGCAGTATTTT
CASITRGGHRGTDTQYF
>TRBD1|TRBJ2-1|-|TRBV6-1
TGTGCCAGCAGTGAAGCAGCGACAGGGGGTTCCTACAATGAGCAGTTCTTC
CASSEAATGGSYNEQFF
>-|TRBJ2-6|-|TRBV6-5
TGTGCCAGCAGCCCGGGAAGCTCTGGGGCCAACGTCCTGACTTTC
CASSPGSSGANVLTF
>-|TRBJ1-2|-|TRBV4-3
TGCGCCAGCAGCCCAGGACAGAACTATGGCTACACCTTC
CASSPGQNYGYTF
>-|TRBJ2-7|-|TRBV28
TGTGCCAGCAGCCCCCGCCGCAGGGAAGGACGGGAGCAGTACTTC
CASSPRRREGREQYF
>TRBD2|TRBJ2-3|-|TRBV29-1
TGCAGCGTTGTCAGTCTAGCGGGAGTCGCAGATACGCAGTATTTT
CSVVSLAGVADTQYF
>-|TRBJ2-2|-|TRBV19
TGTGCCAGTATTGAGTGGGGGGCCGGGGAGCTGTTTTTT
CASIEWGAGELFF
>-|TRBJ2-1|-|TRBV5-4
TGTGCCAGCAGCTCGGGTGTCCCCACCTACAATGAGCAGTTCTTC
CASSSGVPTYNEQFF
>TRBD2|TRBJ2-3|-|TRBV7-3
TGTGCCAGCAGCACTGGACTAGTTACAGATACGCAGTATTTT
CASSTGLVTDTQYF